A single sample gave rise to the 21 T cell receptor beta chains below, sequenced in a study of cytomegalovirus exposure and HLA in healthy donors. 60 Vbeta and 13 Jbeta primers were used in PCR. Clones were read by immunoSEQ multiplex PCR, and TCRdb kept only the in-frame ones, dropping some. The sample comprises 150,000 to 200,000 clones, approximately 80% of which are singletons, and about 4.6% rests with the top ten. The sequenced material came from PBMCs. These receptors came from a middle-aged man in good health and CMV-seronegative.

The V call is TRBV5-6, the J call TRBJ1-3; TRBD1 matches at 12 bases. CDR1 and CDR2 from the germline V gene are SGHDT and YYEEEE. J was trimmed by 9 bases and V by 2 bases; bases with no gene match: 3. This CDR3 has 14 amino acids. The CDR3 bases are TGTGCCAGCAGCTTCGGGACAGGGGGCTTCACCATATATTTT. Protein product: CASSFGTGGFTIYF. The full variable domain, with the rest looked up from reference TRBV5-6 and TRBJ1-3, is DAGVTQSPTHLIKTRGQQVTLRCSPKSGHDTVSWYQQALGQGPQFIFQYYEEEERQRGNFPDRFSGHQFPNYSSELNVNALLLGDSALYLCASSFGTGGFTIYFGEGSWLTVV.

In this sample, this clone turned up a few times. V and J are TRBV6-1 and TRBJ2-1; D not resolved. The ends were cut back, 2 bases at V and 7 bases at J, with 9 bases in the middle. The CDR3 is 13 amino acids. CDR1 is MNHNS, CDR2 SASEGT, per germline. The CDR3: CASSEQEVNEQFF. The CDR3 nucleotides are TGTGCCAGCAGTGAACAGGAAGTGAATGAGCAGTTCTTC.

The rearrangement links TRBV5-5 to TRBJ2-3, with D unresolved. Germline assignment: CDR1 SGHKS and CDR2 YYEKEE (reference sequence). Trimming removed 1 base from V and 3 bases from J, with 3 bases in between. There are 12 residues in the CDR3. The DNA for the CDR3 is TGTGCCAGCAGCTTGCCTACAGATACGCAGTATTTT. It translates to CASSLPTDTQYF.

This clone was counted a few times. V is TRBV18 and J is TRBJ1-1; no definite D call. V dropped 1 base and J dropped 3 bases, with 12 bases sitting between them. CDR1 and CDR2 (germline): KGHSH, LQKENI. CDR3 size: 15 residues. The CDR3 nucleotides read TGTGCCAGCTCACCACTGGGTCTGGCGGACACTGAAGCTTTCTTT. Protein: CASSPLGLADTEAFF.

This chain uses TRBV30 with TRBJ2-7, with D unclear. This CDR3 comprises 13 residues. Per the germline V gene, CDR1 is GTSNPN and CDR2 is SVGIG (reference sequence). Trimming removed 3 bases from V and 1 base from J, with 10 bases in between. The CDR3 nucleotides are TGTGCCTGGAGCGAAACTAATTCCTACGAGCAGTACTTC. It is translated as CAWSETNSYEQYF.

The rearrangement links TRBV7-9 to TRBJ2-7; TRBD2 is a possible D gene (6 bases). The CDR3 contains 15 residues. Germline V gene lookup returns CDR1 SEHNR and CDR2 FQNEAQ (reference sequence). Trimming shortened V by 5 bases and J by 2 bases, and 16 bases separated the two germline ends. The CDR3 reads CASSIMGGVTYEQYF. CDR3 nucleotide sequence: TGTGCCAGCAGCATCATGGGCGGGGTTACCTACGAGCAGTACTTC. Supplemented by reference TRBV7-9 and TRBJ2-7, the full variable domain reads DTGVSQNPRHKITKRGQNVTFRCDPISEHNRLYWYRQTLGQGPEFLTYFQNEAQLEKSRLLSDRFSAERPKGSFSTLEIQRTEQGDSAMYLCASSIMGGVTYEQYFGPGTRLTVT.

The table lists this clone with a count of one. The V gene is TRBV7-6, the J gene TRBJ2-7; TRBD2 is a possible D gene (5 bases). Trimming shortened V by 2 bases and J by 0 bases, and 5 bases separated the two germline ends. Germline CDR1 is SGHVS and CDR2 is FNYEAQ. There are 13 residues in the CDR3. The CDR3 DNA follows: TGTGCCAGCAGCTTAACTAGCTCCTACGAGCAGTACTTC. Protein product: CASSLTSSYEQYF. Full variable domain (missing parts from reference TRBV7-6 and TRBJ2-7): GAGVSQSPRYKVTKRGQDVALRCDPISGHVSLYWYRQALGQGPEFLTYFNYEAQQDKSGLPNDRFSAERPEGSISTLTIQRTEQRDSAMYRCASSLTSSYEQYFGPGTRLTVT.

The V gene is TRBV19, the J gene TRBJ1-5; D is ambiguous. Trimming pared 5 bases from V and 0 bases from J, leaving 11 bases between. In germline, CDR1 is LNHDA, CDR2 SQIVND (reference sequence). CDR3 length equals 15 residues. CDR3 residues: CASSPTVISNQPQHF. CDR3 DNA: TGTGCCAGTAGTCCCACAGTGATTAGCAATCAGCCCCAGCATTTT.

The chain carries TRBV4-3 and TRBJ1-2, with 8 bases aligning to TRBD1. Germline CDR1 and CDR2: LGHNA and YSLEER. The CDR3 contains 15 residues. The trim removed 3 bases at V and 4 bases at J, leaving 7 bases unmatched. CDR3 loop: CASSQDRANVYGYTF. The CDR3 DNA sequence: TGCGCCAGCAGCCAGGACAGGGCCAACGTCTATGGCTACACCTTC.

Only a few counts were recorded for this clone. The V call is TRBV2, the J call TRBJ2-2; 8 bases are a match to TRBD1. The length of the CDR3 is 14 residues. V gave up 6 bases and J gave up 7 bases; unmatched junction bases: 7. CDR1 SNHLY and CDR2 FYNNEI come from the germline V gene. The CDR3, as DNA: TGTGCCAGCAGCGACAGGGGCACCGGCGGGGAGCTGTTTTTT. Its translation: CASSDRGTGGELFF.

The CDR3 is CASSRLKPAGVAEAFF. The CDR3 DNA follows: TGTGCCAGCAGCCGCCTGAAACCCGCCGGAGTCGCTGAAGCTTTCTTT. This sequence joins TRBV7-2 and TRBJ1-1; no firm D call. V was trimmed by 5 bases and J by 6 bases, leaving 22 bases between them. This CDR3 is built from 16 residues. The germline V gene has CDR1 SGHTA and CDR2 FQGNSA.

In its sample, this clone was seen a few times. V and J are TRBV5-4 and TRBJ2-7, with a tentative D call TRBD2 (5 bases). The CDR3 has 13 amino acids. Trimming left V 3 bases short and J 3 bases short, with 10 bases between. From germline, CDR1 is SGHNT and CDR2 YYREEE (reference sequence). CDR3 residues: CASSWAGIYEQYF. Written as DNA, the CDR3 is TGTGCCAGCAGCTGGGCCGGGATCTACGAGCAGTACTTC. Complete variable domain (other parts from reference TRBV5-4 and TRBJ2-7): ETGVTQSPTHLIKTRGQQVTLRCSSQSGHNTVSWYQQALGQGPQFIFQYYREEENGRGNFPPRFSGLQFPNYSSELNVNALELDDSALYLCASSWAGIYEQYFGPGTRLTVT.

The genes are TRBV13 and TRBJ1-2, with TRBD1 as a possible D gene (5 bases). Germline V gene lookup returns CDR1 PRHDT and CDR2 FYEKMQ (reference sequence). This CDR3 is 14 amino acids long. Between the trimmed V and J ends, which lost 3 bases and 2 bases, there was a span of 10 bases. The DNA of the CDR3 is TGTGCCAGCAGCTTCCAGGGTATCAACTATGGCTACACCTTC. Amino acids: CASSFQGINYGYTF.

On this clone itself: One end of the junction varies from germline; a read error may be responsible. The chain couples TRBV7-8 to TRBJ1-1, with 9 bases that match TRBD1. The CDR3 sequence is 19 residues long. Looked up from germline, CDR1 is SGHVS and CDR2 is FQNEAQ. CDR3 in DNA: TGTGCCAGCAGCCTTACCGGGATTTCCGGGACAGGGTCGAACACTGAAGTTTTCTTT. Translation: CASSLTGISGTGSNTEVFF.

The chain combines TRBV30 with TRBJ1-4; TRBD1 agrees at 7 bases. The CDR3 runs to 16 residues. The germline V gene encodes CDR1 GTSNPN and CDR2 SVGIG (reference sequence). V was clipped by 1 base and J by 5 bases; unmatched bases: 10. CDR3 bases: TGTGCCTGGAGTGGAAACCACAGGGGACAAAATGAAAAACTGTTTTTT. Translation: CAWSGNHRGQNEKLFF.

V usage is TRBV11-2 and J usage is TRBJ1-1; the match to TRBD1 covers 10 bases. The CDR3 totals 15 residues. After removal of 1 base from V and 11 bases from J, the junction contained 10 bases not matched to a gene. Germline V gene data show CDR1 as SGHAT and CDR2 as FQNNGV. The CDR3 DNA is TGTGCCAGCAGCTTAGTGTCGGGACAGGGGCACTGGGCTTTCTTT. This encodes CASSLVSGQGHWAFF.

The chain couples TRBV19 to TRBJ2-1; 11 bases line up with TRBD2. CDR1 and CDR2 (germline): LNHDA, SQIVND (reference sequence). V dropped 5 bases and J dropped 7; count of bases not matched to a gene: 10. This CDR3 region has 16 residues. CDR3 nucleotides: TGTGCCAGTAGTTCCACATTAGCGGGGGGGCTTAATGAGCAGTTCTTC. It specifies CASSSTLAGGLNEQFF. Full variable domain (missing parts from reference TRBV19 and TRBJ2-1): DGGITQSPKYLFRKEGQNVTLSCEQNLNHDAMYWYRQDPGQGLRLIYYSQIVNDFQKGDIAEGYSVSREKKESFPLTVTSAQKNPTAFYLCASSSTLAGGLNEQFFGPGTRLTVL.

The gene calls are TRBV2 and TRBJ2-7, with no clear D. Trimming took 5 bases from V and 6 from J, leaving 5 bases between them. Germline assignment: CDR1 SNHLY and CDR2 FYNNEI. CDR3 length equals 10 residues. The CDR3 loop is CASSTAEQYF. CDR3 coding DNA: TGTGCCAGCAGTACAGCCGAGCAGTACTTC.

This clone has only a few counts. The chain joins TRBV5-1 to TRBJ2-7, with TRBD1 matching 8 bases. J was trimmed by 6 bases and V by 5 bases; bases with no gene match: 7. Germline V gives CDR1 SGHRS, CDR2 YFSETQ. The CDR3 sequence is 13 residues long. The CDR3 coding sequence is TGCGCCAGCAGGGAGACAGGGGCTCCCGAGCAGTACTTC. This encodes CASRETGAPEQYF.

This clone is a singleton in its sample. V usage is TRBV5-4 and J usage is TRBJ2-1, with a tentative D call TRBD2 (7 bases). Germline loops: CDR1 SGHNT, CDR2 YYREEE (reference sequence). V dropped 7 bases and J dropped 6 bases, with 14 bases sitting between them. The CDR3 has 13 amino acids. Here the CDR3 reads CASVTRGGNEQFF. Written as DNA, the CDR3 is TGTGCCAGCGTGACTAGGGGGGGCAATGAGCAGTTCTTC.

V is TRBV7-9 and J is TRBJ1-4; D gene uncertain. CDR3 size: 15 residues. Trimming took 2 bases from V and 5 from J, leaving 12 bases between them. Looked up from germline, CDR1 is SEHNR and CDR2 is FQNEAQ (reference sequence). The CDR3 sequence: CASSLNGVLNEKLFF. In DNA form, the CDR3 reads TGTGCCAGCAGCTTAAACGGGGTTCTAAATGAAAAACTGTTTTTT.